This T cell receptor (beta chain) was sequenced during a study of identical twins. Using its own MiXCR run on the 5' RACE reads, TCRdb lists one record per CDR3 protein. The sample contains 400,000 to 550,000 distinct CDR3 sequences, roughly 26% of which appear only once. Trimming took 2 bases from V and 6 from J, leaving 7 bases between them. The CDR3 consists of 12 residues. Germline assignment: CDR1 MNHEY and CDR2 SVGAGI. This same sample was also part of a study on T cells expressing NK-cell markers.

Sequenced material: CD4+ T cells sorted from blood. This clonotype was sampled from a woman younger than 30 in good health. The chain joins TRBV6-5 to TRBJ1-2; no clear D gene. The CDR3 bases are TGTGCCAGCAGTTACGGGCGCCATGGCTACACCTTC. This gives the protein CASSYGRHGYTF.